Following are 20 T cell receptor beta chains from one sample sequenced in a study of relationships among human T cell subsets. The T cell receptor alpha and beta CDR3 regions were amplified from mRNA by semiquantitative ARM-PCR. In ARM-PCR, communal superprimers followed tagged nested gene-specific primers for exponential amplification. TCRdb re-analysed the multiplex PCR reads in MiXCR, keeping a single row per CDR3 protein. The sample includes thousands of distinct CDR3 sequences, roughly 54% seen only once; the top ten take more than 5%. The CD45RA-negative fraction was bead-selected with anti-CD45RO to obtain memory T cells. The sequenced sample was memory T cells sorted from blood. Every receptor here comes from a middle-aged man in good health.

This sequence joins TRBV5-1 and TRBJ2-4, with TRBD2 identical over 10 bases. The V gene's germline CDR1 is SGHRS and CDR2 YFSETQ. The CDR3 is made up of 18 amino acids. The V segment lost 1 base and the J segment 4 bases; nucleotides outside the gene matches: 11. As DNA, the CDR3 is TGCGCCAGCAGCTTGATGATTTTAGCGGGAGGTCGAAAAAACATTCAGTACTTC. This sequence encodes CASSLMILAGGRKNIQYF.

With respect to this clonotype: A junction boundary mismatches the germline segment, possibly from a read error. This chain joins TRBV7-7 and TRBJ2-1; unclear D gene. The CDR3 has 17 residues. Looked up from germline, CDR1 is SSHAT and CDR2 is FNYEAQ (reference sequence). The CDR3 coding sequence is TGTGCTAGCAGCACTCCACGGCGCCCGAGCTCCTACAATGAGCAGTTCTTC. This codes for CASSTPRRPSSYNEQFF.

The rearrangement links TRBV11-1 to TRBJ2-5; 8 bases map to TRBD2. Germline trimming cut 2 bases from V and 5 bases from J; bases unmatched to any gene: 7. The CDR3 sequence is 15 residues long. Germline CDR1 reads SGHAT; CDR2 reads FQDESV (reference sequence). The DNA for the CDR3 is TGTGCCAGCAGCTTATGGGGACTAGTCCAGGAGACCCAGTACTTC. Residues: CASSLWGLVQETQYF.

In its sample, this clonotype was seen a few times. The V and J genes are TRBV14 and TRBJ2-4; 8 bases align to TRBD2. J was trimmed by 9 bases and V by 1 base; bases with no gene match: 11. The length of the CDR3 is 16 residues. Germline V CDR1 and CDR2: SGHDN, FVKESK. The CDR3 reads CASSQAPRRAGGIQYF. The CDR3 nucleotides read TGTGCCAGCAGCCAAGCCCCAAGGAGGGCGGGAGGCATTCAGTACTTC.

The chain employs TRBV18 and TRBJ2-7; 9 nucleotides agree with TRBD1. J was trimmed by 6 bases and V by 2 bases; bases with no gene match: 8. The CDR3 is made up of 15 amino acids. Germline CDR1 KGHSH, CDR2 LQKENI. As DNA, the CDR3 is TGTGCCAGCTCACCAGGAAGGGACAGGGTTTCCGAGCAGTACTTC. Protein sequence: CASSPGRDRVSEQYF.

This clonotype was seen only once. This chain joins TRBV4-1 and TRBJ1-2; a weak D match, TRBD1 (5 bases). Germline V gene data show CDR1 as MGHRA and CDR2 as YSYEKL. The V gene lost 2 bases and the J gene lost 7 bases, with 8 bases spanning the gap. The CDR3 contains 12 residues. The CDR3 sequence is CASSQFTGGYTF. CDR3 nucleotide sequence: TGCGCCAGCAGCCAATTTACAGGTGGCTACACCTTC.

This clonotype occurred a few times. This chain uses TRBV27 with TRBJ2-2, with no clear D. This CDR3 has 12 residues. Per germline, CDR1 MNHEY and CDR2 SMNVEV (reference sequence). Trimming removed 4 bases from V and 1 base from J, with 1 base in between. This CDR3 is CASSWNTGELFF. CDR3 DNA sequence: TGTGCCAGCAGTTGGAACACCGGGGAGCTGTTTTTT.

The rearrangement links TRBV12-3 or TRBV12-4 to TRBJ1-2, with 9 bases identical to TRBD1. The J segment lost 7 bases and the V segment lost 1 base, leaving 4 bases of the junction unmatched. The CDR3 is made up of 14 amino acids. The CDR3 spells CASSLGQGGAGYTF. DNA for the CDR3: TGTGCCAGCAGTTTAGGACAGGGGGGGGCTGGCTACACCTTC.

J is TRBJ1-2 and V is TRBV29-1; a weak D match, TRBD1 (6 bases). Germline V gene data show CDR1 as SQVTM and CDR2 as ANQGSEA. The CDR3 contains 12 residues. Between the trimmed V and J ends, which lost 7 bases and 2 bases, there was a span of 11 bases. The CDR3 sequence: CSGLTGNYGYTF. CDR3 sequence (DNA): TGCAGCGGCCTCACAGGGAACTATGGCTACACCTTC. The variable domain in full, with the rest retrieved from reference TRBV29-1 and TRBJ1-2, is SAVISQKPSRDICQRGTSLTIQCQVDSQVTMMFWYRQQPGQSLTLIATANQGSEATYESGFVIDKFPISRPNLTFSTLTVSNMSPEDSSIYLCSGLTGNYGYTFGSGTRLTVV.

The V gene is TRBV12-3 or TRBV12-4, the J gene TRBJ1-5; 10 positions match TRBD1. V shed 5 bases, J shed 5 bases, and the junction held 6 bases outside the gene matches. This CDR3 has 15 residues. In DNA form, the CDR3 reads TGTGCCAGCAGTCTATCCGGGACAGGGGATCAGCCCCAGCATTTT. Translating gives CASSLSGTGDQPQHF.

This clonotype has more than one count but fewer than ten. CDR3 residues: CASSLDGVGPDTQYF. In nucleotides, the CDR3 is TGTGCCAGCAGCTTAGATGGTGTAGGCCCAGATACGCAGTATTTT. V is TRBV11-2 and J is TRBJ2-3; no firm D call. CDR3 size: 15 residues. Looked up from germline, CDR1 is SGHAT and CDR2 is FQNNGV. V was pared by 0 bases and J by 4 bases, with 11 bases between.

V is TRBV7-9 and J is TRBJ2-7; D perhaps matches TRBD2 (6 bases). With 0 bases removed from V and 7 bases from J, the gap between germline ends came to 13 bases. Germline CDR1 reads SEHNR; CDR2 reads FQNEAQ (reference sequence). This CDR3 spans 14 amino acids. The CDR3 sequence: CASSLAGLVEEQYF. The DNA for the CDR3 is TGTGCCAGCAGCTTAGCGGGACTTGTCGAGGAGCAGTACTTC.

The chain recombines TRBV20-1 with TRBJ2-7, with 8 positions matching TRBD2. Germline V lookup: CDR1 DFQATT, CDR2 SNEGSKA (reference sequence). The V gene end was trimmed by 0 bases and the J gene end by 6 bases; junction bases not matched to a gene: 7. This CDR3 has 14 residues. Here the CDR3 DNA reads TGCAGTGCTAGAGATACTAGCGGTTCCCTCGAGCAGTACTTC. The encoded protein is CSARDTSGSLEQYF.

This clonotype was found a few times. This rearrangement joins TRBV11-2 to TRBJ2-3, with TRBD2 as a possible D gene (6 bases). Germline V gives CDR1 SGHAT, CDR2 FQNNGV. V gave up 5 bases and J gave up 5 bases, with 11 bases separating them. CDR3 length equals 13 residues. The CDR3 DNA reads as TGTGCCAGCAGCGGGGACTCTAGAGATACGCAGTATTTT. Protein: CASSGDSRDTQYF. Full variable domain (rest looked up from reference TRBV11-2 and TRBJ2-3): EAGVAQSPRYKIIEKRQSVAFWCNPISGHATLYWYQQILGQGPKLLIQFQNNGVVDDSQLPKDRFSAERLKGVDSTLKIQPAKLEDSAVYLCASSGDSRDTQYFGPGTRLTVL.

The chain is built from TRBV27 and TRBJ2-1; D is perhaps TRBD1 (6 bases). Trimming removed 3 bases from V and 6 bases from J, with 12 bases in between. Germline V CDR1 and CDR2: MNHEY, SMNVEV (reference sequence). CDR3 length: 14 amino acids. CDR3 amino acids: CASSLVQGGNEQFF. CDR3 sequence (DNA): TGTGCCAGCAGTTTGGTACAGGGCGGCAATGAGCAGTTCTTC.

The rearrangement joins TRBV11-2 to TRBJ2-5, with no clear D. There are 12 residues in the CDR3. Trimming shortened V by 0 bases and J by 5 bases, and 4 bases separated the two germline ends. CDR1 and CDR2 from the germline V gene are SGHAT and FQNNGV. For the CDR3, the DNA is TGTGCCAGCAGCTTAGATCGTGAGACCCAGTACTTC. It specifies CASSLDRETQYF.

The genes are TRBV14 and TRBJ2-7, with a weak D call TRBD2 (5 bases). Germline CDR1 reads SGHDN; CDR2 reads FVKESK. There are 11 residues in the CDR3. Trimming stripped 6 bases from V and 7 bases from J, with 10 bases between. The chain's CDR3 is CASRSRGEQYF. CDR3 DNA: TGTGCCAGCAGGTCTCGGGGTGAGCAGTACTTC.

The chain joins TRBV10-3 to TRBJ2-3; D uncertain. The CDR3 length is 11 residues. Trimming removed 4 bases from V and 6 bases from J, with 5 bases in between. Looked up from germline, CDR1 is ENHRY and CDR2 is SYGVKD. CDR3 in DNA: TGTGCCATCAGTGTGGCGGATACGCAGTATTTT. Amino acid sequence: CAISVADTQYF.

The rearrangement joins TRBV10-3 to TRBJ1-4, with a tentative D call TRBD1 (5 bases). The germline gives CDR1 ENHRY, CDR2 SYGVKD. The V end lost 4 bases, the J end lost 6 bases, and 12 bases lay between the germline ends. The CDR3 contains 14 residues. The CDR3 DNA sequence: TGTGCCATCAGTGGAGGGACCAGAGATGAAAAACTGTTTTTT. Protein product: CAISGGTRDEKLFF.

Remarks on this clonotype: A junction end diverges from the germline sequence, so it may reflect a read error. The chain carries TRBV6-5 and TRBJ2-1; 12 bases line up with TRBD2. The CDR3 is 13 residues long. Germline CDR1 and CDR2: MNHEY and SVGAGI. As DNA, the CDR3 is TGTGCCAGCAAACTAGCGGGAGGCGGGAAGCAATTCTTC. The encoded protein is CASKLAGGGKQFF.